Below are 10 T cell receptor beta chains sequenced from a single sample in a study of somatic mutations in cytotoxic T cells in rheumatoid arthritis. Using immunoSEQ multiplex PCR, the repertoire was profiled, and TCRdb retains in-frame clones only, with some absent. The sample includes 25,000 to 35,000 clones, approximately 86% of them seen just once. Sequencing input: CD8+ T cells sorted from blood. Every receptor here comes from an adult with rheumatoid arthritis.

This chain uses TRBV4-2 with TRBJ2-1; TRBD2 aligns across 8 bases. Germline CDR1 LGHNA, CDR2 YNFKEQ. CDR3 length: 15 residues. V lost 0 bases, J lost 8 bases, and 6 bases stayed unmatched. The CDR3 region is CASSQEGGGGYEQFF. The CDR3 nucleotides are TGTGCCAGCAGCCAAGAGGGAGGCGGGGGGTATGAGCAGTTCTTC.

The chain links TRBV27 to TRBJ1-5; possibly TRBD1 for D (5 bases). The CDR3 contains 15 residues. Trimming took 6 bases from V and 3 from J, leaving 15 bases between them. In germline, CDR1 is MNHEY, CDR2 SMNVEV (reference sequence). CDR3 nucleotide sequence: TGTGCCAGCAGGGGGGGGGAATCAAACAATCAGCCCCAGCATTTT. This gives the protein CASRGGESNNQPQHF.

The rearrangement uses TRBV4-3 and TRBJ2-5; TRBD2 is a possible D gene (6 bases). Matching the DNA end better, TRBJ2-7 makes the J call doubtful. CDR1 LGHNA and CDR2 YSLEER come from the germline V gene. This CDR3 region has 15 residues. The CDR3 here is CASSQMNNGGYEQYF. CDR3 nucleotides: TGCGCCAGCAGCCAAATGAATAACGGGGGCTACGAGCAGTACTTC.

The V call is TRBV27, the J call TRBJ1-2, with D unresolved. This CDR3 spans 13 amino acids. Germline-derived CDR1 and CDR2 are MNHEY and SMNVEV (reference sequence). With 1 base removed from V and 6 bases from J, the gap between germline ends came to 9 bases. As DNA, the CDR3 is TGTGCCAGCAGTTTATGGGGAGGAGATGGCTACACCTTC. Protein: CASSLWGGDGYTF.

The chain is built from TRBV28 and TRBJ2-3, with D unclear. Trimming removed 1 base at V and 3 bases at J, with 14 bases between. Germline assignment: CDR1 MDHEN and CDR2 SYDVKM. The CDR3 extends over 16 amino acids. The CDR3 nucleotides are TGTGCCAGCAGTTTATACCCAGCAACGGTTACAGATACGCAGTATTTT. Amino acid sequence: CASSLYPATVTDTQYF. Full variable domain (outside the CDR3, taken from reference TRBV28 and TRBJ2-3): DVKVTQSSRYLVKRTGEKVFLECVQDMDHENMFWYRQDPGLGLRLIYFSYDVKMKEKGDIPEGYSVSREKKERFSLILESASTNQTSMYLCASSLYPATVTDTQYFGPGTRLTVL.

This clone was seen a handful of times. The chain joins TRBV30 to TRBJ2-3; D is possibly TRBD1 (5 bases). CDR1 and CDR2 from the germline V gene are GTSNPN and SVGIG (reference sequence). CDR3 size: 12 residues. The V end lost 5 bases, the J end lost 6 bases, and 12 bases lay between the germline ends. CDR3 coding DNA: TGTGCCTGGGTCTTGGGGCGGGATACGCAGTATTTT. This gives the protein CAWVLGRDTQYF. Supplemented by reference TRBV30 and TRBJ2-3, the full variable domain reads SQTIHQWPATLVQPVGSPLSLECTVEGTSNPNLYWYRQAAGRGLQLLFYSVGIGQISSEVPQNLSASRPQDRQFILSSKKLLLSDSGFYLCAWVLGRDTQYFGPGTRLTVL.

This clone has only a few counts. The chain couples TRBV5-4 to TRBJ2-7, with 8 bases lining up with TRBD2. The ends lost 1 base at V and 5 bases at J; junction bases unmatched: 5. This CDR3 is built from 14 residues. Germline V gene data show CDR1 as SGHNT and CDR2 as YYREEE (reference sequence). CDR3 in DNA: TGTGCCAGCAGCTTGAGCGGGAGCTTACACGAGCAGTACTTC. It specifies CASSLSGSLHEQYF. Drawing the rest from reference TRBV5-4 and TRBJ2-7, the complete variable domain is ETGVTQSPTHLIKTRGQQVTLRCSSQSGHNTVSWYQQALGQGPQFIFQYYREEENGRGNFPPRFSGLQFPNYSSELNVNALELDDSALYLCASSLSGSLHEQYFGPGTRLTVT.

The genes are TRBV7-3 and TRBJ2-1, with D possibly called TRBD1 or TRBD2 (5 bases each). The CDR3 extends over 16 amino acids. The germline CDR1 and CDR2 sequences are SGHTA and FQGTGA. Trimming removed 0 bases at V and 5 bases at J, with 14 bases between. The CDR3 sequence is CASSLTRGGRHNEQFF. DNA for the CDR3: TGTGCCAGCAGCTTAACGAGGGGCGGGCGCCACAATGAGCAGTTCTTC.

V and J are TRBV29-1 and TRBJ2-3; 8 positions match TRBD2. Per germline, CDR1 SQVTM and CDR2 ANQGSEA. The CDR3 has 14 amino acids. The V segment lost 3 bases and the J segment 3 bases; nucleotides outside the gene matches: 5. The CDR3 spells CSVDPTSETDTQYF. The CDR3, as DNA: TGCAGCGTTGATCCGACTAGCGAGACAGATACGCAGTATTTT.

The chain links TRBV5-5 to TRBJ1-2, with 12 bases fitting TRBD1. CDR1 is SGHKS, CDR2 YYEKEE, per germline (reference sequence). Trimming removed 3 bases from V and 8 bases from J; junction bases left unmatched: 11. The CDR3 extends over 16 amino acids. CDR3 residues: CASSSQPGQGAVGYTF. The DNA of the CDR3 is TGTGCCAGCAGCTCACAACCGGGACAGGGGGCGGTCGGCTACACCTTC.